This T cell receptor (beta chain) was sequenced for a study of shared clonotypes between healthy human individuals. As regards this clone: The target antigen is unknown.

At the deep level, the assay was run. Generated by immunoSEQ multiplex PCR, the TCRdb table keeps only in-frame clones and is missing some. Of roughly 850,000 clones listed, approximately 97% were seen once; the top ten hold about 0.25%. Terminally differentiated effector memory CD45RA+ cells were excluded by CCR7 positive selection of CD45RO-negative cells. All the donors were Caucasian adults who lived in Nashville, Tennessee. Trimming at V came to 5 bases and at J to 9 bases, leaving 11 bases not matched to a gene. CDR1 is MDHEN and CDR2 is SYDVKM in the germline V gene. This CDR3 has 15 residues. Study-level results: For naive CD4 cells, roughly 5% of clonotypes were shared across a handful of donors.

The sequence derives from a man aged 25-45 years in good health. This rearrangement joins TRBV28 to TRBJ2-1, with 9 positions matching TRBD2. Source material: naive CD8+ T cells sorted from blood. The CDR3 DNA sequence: TGTGCCAGCAGTCTCGCTTTAGCGGGAGAAGGTGAGCAGTTCTTC. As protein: CASSLALAGEGEQFF.